This T cell receptor (beta chain) was sequenced for a study of T-cell memory formation after mild COVID-19. Via MiXCR, TCRdb re-called the 5' RACE reads, giving one row per CDR3 protein. Among approximately 350,000 distinct CDR3 sequences listed, over 10% were seen once. The CDR3 is 19 amino acids. Deletions cut 1 base from V and 7 bases from J, with 26 bases between. Germline values: CDR1 SGHTA, CDR2 FQGNSA. Sequencing was done on a sample of PBMCs or a T cell subset sorted from them (not recorded which). This sequence was found in a man aged 18 to 30 who had mild COVID-19 (a few samples of this study predate the infection). Cell type and time point are not known. The chain has TRBV7-2 and TRBJ2-1, with D possibly being TRBD1 or TRBD2 (7 bases each). The CDR3 sequence is CASSLVGPGGGLLKNEQFF. DNA for the CDR3: TGTGCCAGCAGCTTAGTCGGGCCAGGGGGGGGATTACTAAAGAATGAGCAGTTCTTC.